Listed below are T cell receptor beta chains from one sample, sequenced in a study of blood T cells in healthy people across ages. TCRdb redid the calling of the 5' RACE reads with MiXCR, one entry per CDR3 protein. This sample has 650,000 to 1,000,000 distinct CDR3 sequences, with about 42% found just once. The sample comprised blood. These TCRs come from a man older than 75 in good health. CDR3s include the opening cysteine and the closing phenylalanine or tryptophan. A D gene is named only where the DNA matches it firmly. Size values are once, few and many counts, or a class for expanded clones, and some rows have none.

clone_size,d_call,v_call,j_call,cdr3_aa,cdr3_nt
.,TRBD2,TRBV5-5,TRBJ2-3,CASSLRTASGTAQRTQYF,TGTGCCAGCAGCTTACGGACGGCCAGCGGGACTGCACAGCGGACGCAGTATTTT
.,.,TRBV4-3,TRBJ2-7,CASSPGDPSYNEQYF,TGCGCCAGCAGCCCAGGGGATCCGAGCTACAATGAGCAGTACTTC
.,.,TRBV5-4,TRBJ2-5,CASHDGQETQYF,TGTGCCAGTCACGATGGTCAAGAGACCCAGTACTTC
few,.,TRBV12-3/TRBV12-4,TRBJ1-6,CASSLGGHSSSYNSPLHF,TGTGCCAGCAGTCTAGGGGGACATTCCTCCTCCTATAATTCACCCCTCCACTTT
.,.,TRBV5-1,TRBJ2-3,CASSLVDGDTDTQYF,TGCGCCAGCAGCTTGGTCGACGGAGACACAGATACGCAGTATTTT
many,.,TRBV6-2/TRBV6-3,TRBJ2-7,CASRRDYEQYF,TGTGCCAGCAGGAGAGACTACGAGCAGTACTTC
few,TRBD1,TRBV7-3,TRBJ2-3,CASSVDRGGDTQYF,TGTGCCAGCAGCGTTGACAGGGGTGGGGATACGCAGTATTTT
.,.,TRBV12-3/TRBV12-4,TRBJ1-5,CASSFQGTSNQPQHF,TGTGCCAGCAGTTTTCAGGGGACGAGCAATCAGCCCCAGCATTTT
.,TRBD1,TRBV11-2,TRBJ1-5,CASSRTGDNQPQHF,TGTGCCAGCAGCCGGACAGGGGACAATCAGCCCCAGCATTTT
.,.,TRBV3-1,TRBJ2-1,CASSQDGLNEQFF,TGTGCCAGCAGCCAAGATGGGTTGAATGAGCAGTTCTTC
many,TRBD1,TRBV14,TRBJ1-1,CASSRDRNTEAFF,TGTGCCAGCAGCAGGGACAGGAACACTGAAGCTTTCTTT
.,.,TRBV11-3,TRBJ2-6,CASSSRQAGLKSGANVLTF,TGTGCCAGCAGCTCACGACAGGCTGGGCTGAAATCTGGGGCCAACGTCCTGACTTTC
.,.,TRBV5-5,TRBJ2-5,CASSLWTAQETQYF,TGTGCCAGCAGCTTGTGGACAGCGCAAGAGACCCAGTACTTC
.,TRBD2,TRBV28,TRBJ2-5,CASSRTSGSGGETQYF,TGTGCCAGCAGTCGTACTAGCGGGAGTGGGGGAGAGACCCAGTACTTC
few,TRBD2,TRBV4-2,TRBJ2-3,CASSQVTSGADTQYF,TGTGCCAGCAGCCAAGTTACTAGCGGAGCAGATACGCAGTATTTT
.,.,TRBV7-9,TRBJ2-1,CASSIGTGRGLNEQFF,TGTGCCAGCAGCATTGGGACGGGACGGGGTCTCAATGAGCAGTTCTTC
few,.,TRBV3-1,TRBJ1-1,CASSAHTGLDTEAFF,TGTGCCAGCAGCGCGCATACAGGGTTAGACACTGAAGCTTTCTTT
.,TRBD2,TRBV29-1,TRBJ2-3,CSVIGSGATDTQYF,TGCAGCGTGATTGGGAGCGGGGCCACAGACACGCAGTATTTT
.,.,TRBV15,TRBJ2-3,CATRGSIVTDTQYF,TGTGCCACCAGGGGGTCGATAGTCACAGATACGCAGTATTTT
few,.,TRBV5-1,TRBJ2-7,CASSLPGGDEQYF,TGCGCCAGCAGCTTGCCAGGGGGGGACGAGCAGTACTTC
.,TRBD1,TRBV20-1,TRBJ2-5,CSARRQGGETQYF,TGCAGTGCTAGAAGACAGGGTGGGGAGACCCAGTACTTC
many,TRBD2,TRBV6-5,TRBJ2-1,CASSYSIQAGVGNEQFF,TGTGCCAGCAGTTACTCGATTCAGGCGGGAGTTGGCAATGAGCAGTTCTTC
few,TRBD1,TRBV7-2,TRBJ1-6,CASSMDRANSPLHF,TGTGCCAGCAGCATGGACAGGGCTAATTCACCCCTCCACTTT
.,TRBD1,TRBV20-1,TRBJ2-2,CSAREQGAHGELFF,TGCAGTGCTAGGGAACAGGGGGCGCACGGGGAGCTGTTTTTT
.,.,TRBV27,TRBJ1-2,CASRVPRGRTYGYTF,TGTGCCAGCAGAGTCCCAAGGGGACGGACCTATGGCTACACCTTC
.,TRBD2,TRBV2,TRBJ2-5,CASSRTSGERPMQETQYF,TGTGCCAGCAGTCGCACTAGCGGGGAGAGACCAATGCAAGAGACCCAGTACTTC
.,.,TRBV9,TRBJ2-1,CASSVASRYYNEQFF,TGTGCCAGCAGCGTAGCCTCAAGGTACTACAATGAGCAGTTCTTC
.,TRBD1,TRBV5-1,TRBJ2-5,CASGDRGGETQYF,TGCGCCAGCGGTGACAGGGGAGGCGAGACCCAGTACTTC
.,.,TRBV6-5,TRBJ2-7,CASKGENYEQYF,TGTGCCAGCAAGGGGGAGAACTACGAGCAGTACTTC
.,.,TRBV7-2,TRBJ2-4,CASSRLQGPQEAQYF,TGTGCCAGCAGTCGGCTCCAGGGGCCCCAAGAGGCCCAGTACTTC
many,.,TRBV10-3,TRBJ1-2,CAISESRGGEMRYTF,TGTGCCATCAGTGAGTCTCGGGGAGGGGAAATGCGCTACACCTTC
.,.,TRBV6-2/TRBV6-3,TRBJ2-1,CASSASPGRNNEQFF,TGTGCCAGCAGTGCCTCGCCGGGACGTAACAATGAGCAGTTCTTC
.,.,TRBV29-1,TRBJ2-7,CSVARPPDYEQYF,TGCAGCGTTGCCCGACCCCCTGACTACGAGCAGTACTTC
few,TRBD2,TRBV7-6,TRBJ2-1,CASSSSGTSGSYGNEQFF,TGTGCCAGCAGCTCCTCCGGGACTAGCGGGAGCTATGGAAATGAGCAGTTCTTC
few,TRBD2,TRBV20-1,TRBJ2-1,CSARDYSGGSYNEQFF,TGCAGTGCTAGAGACTATAGCGGGGGCTCCTACAATGAGCAGTTCTTC
few,TRBD1,TRBV20-1,TRBJ1-1,CSSPPGTGVNTEAFF,TGCAGTTCCCCCCCCGGGACAGGGGTTAACACTGAAGCTTTCTTT
.,.,TRBV20-1,TRBJ2-7,CSARDFSIGDEQYF,TGCAGTGCTAGGGACTTTTCAATAGGCGACGAGCAGTACTTC
.,.,TRBV20-1,TRBJ2-1,CSARERGEQFF,TGCAGTGCTAGAGAAAGGGGTGAGCAGTTCTTC
.,TRBD2,TRBV2,TRBJ2-1,CASRETSGVVSYNEQFF,TGTGCCAGCAGAGAGACTAGCGGGGTCGTCTCCTACAATGAGCAGTTCTTC
.,.,TRBV25-1,TRBJ2-1,CASSETGLTDEQFF,TGTGCCAGCAGTGAAACAGGGTTGACGGATGAGCAGTTCTTC
.,TRBD2,TRBV20-1,TRBJ2-7,CSASGLAASYEQYF,TGCAGTGCTTCGGGACTAGCGGCTTCCTACGAGCAGTACTTC
few,.,TRBV7-9,TRBJ2-7,CAGSFVGTSYEQYF,TGTGCCGGCAGCTTCGTCGGGACCTCCTACGAGCAGTACTTC
few,.,TRBV9,TRBJ2-7,CASSTSPEGEQYF,TGTGCCAGCAGCACCAGTCCCGAGGGCGAGCAGTACTTC
few,TRBD1,TRBV2,TRBJ2-5,CASSEAGTGQETQYF,TGTGCCAGCAGTGAAGCCGGGACAGGACAAGAGACCCAGTACTTC
once,.,TRBV20-1,TRBJ2-7,CSAPSHINYEQYF,TGCAGTGCTCCCTCCCACATAAACTACGAGCAGTACTTC
.,.,TRBV9,TRBJ2-2,CASSSLTGELFF,TGTGCCAGCAGCTCACTAACCGGGGAGCTGTTTTTT
.,.,TRBV29-1,TRBJ2-1,CSVEGSQRDDNEQFF,TGCAGCGTTGAAGGGTCTCAACGGGATGACAATGAGCAGTTCTTC
.,.,TRBV15,TRBJ2-1,CATSRGSGVGEQFF,TGTGCCACCAGCAGAGGATCGGGAGTGGGTGAGCAGTTCTTC
few,TRBD1,TRBV7-3,TRBJ2-1,CASSQGTANEQFF,TGTGCCAGCAGCCAGGGGACAGCCAATGAGCAGTTCTTC
.,.,TRBV10-2,TRBJ2-5,CASSQAGHQETQYF,TGCGCCAGCAGTCAAGCGGGCCACCAAGAGACCCAGTACTTC
once,.,TRBV20-1,TRBJ1-1,CSASQSGNSGAFF,TGCAGTGCTAGCCAGAGCGGGAATTCGGGAGCTTTCTTT
few,TRBD1,TRBV7-9,TRBJ2-3,CASSRPGQGLADTQYF,TGTGCCAGCAGCAGACCGGGACAGGGATTGGCAGATACGCAGTATTTT